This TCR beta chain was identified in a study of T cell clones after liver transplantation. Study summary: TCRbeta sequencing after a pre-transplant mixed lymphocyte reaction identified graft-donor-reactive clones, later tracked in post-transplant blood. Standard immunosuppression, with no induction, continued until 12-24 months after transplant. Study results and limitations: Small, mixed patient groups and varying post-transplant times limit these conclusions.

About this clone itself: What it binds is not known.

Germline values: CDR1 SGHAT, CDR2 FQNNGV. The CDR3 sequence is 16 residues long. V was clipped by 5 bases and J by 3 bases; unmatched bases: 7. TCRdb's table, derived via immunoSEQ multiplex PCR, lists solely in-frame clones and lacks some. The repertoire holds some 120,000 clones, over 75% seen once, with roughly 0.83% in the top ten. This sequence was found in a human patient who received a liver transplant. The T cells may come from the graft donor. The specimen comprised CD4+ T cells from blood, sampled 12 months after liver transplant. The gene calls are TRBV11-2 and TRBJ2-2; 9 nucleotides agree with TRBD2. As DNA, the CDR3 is TGTGCCAGCAGCCTTAGCGGGAGAGGGTACACCGGGGAGCTGTTTTTT. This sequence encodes CASSLSGRGYTGELFF. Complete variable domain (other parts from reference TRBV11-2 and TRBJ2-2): EAGVAQSPRYKIIEKRQSVAFWCNPISGHATLYWYQQILGQGPKLLIQFQNNGVVDDSQLPKDRFSAERLKGVDSTLKIQPAKLEDSAVYLCASSLSGRGYTGELFFGEGSRLTVL.